The sequence of this TCR beta chain was determined in a study of shared T cell receptors in the human thymus. The CDR3 sequence is 17 residues long. V lost 1 base and J lost 1, with 16 bases in between. Germline-derived CDR1 and CDR2 are SGHDT and YYEEEE. Some clones are missing from TCRdb's copy, which holds only in-frame ones; the method was immunoSEQ multiplex PCR. The table has 63,000 or so clones, 90% to 95% seen once. The sample taken for sequencing was thymocytes. The J gene is TRBJ2-3, the V gene TRBV5-6; D call uncertain. The sequence came from a human donor. CDR3 in amino acids: CASSLFCRSICTDTQYF. The DNA for the CDR3 is TGTGCCAGCAGCTTGTTTTGCCGGAGTATTTGCACAGATACGCAGTATTTT.